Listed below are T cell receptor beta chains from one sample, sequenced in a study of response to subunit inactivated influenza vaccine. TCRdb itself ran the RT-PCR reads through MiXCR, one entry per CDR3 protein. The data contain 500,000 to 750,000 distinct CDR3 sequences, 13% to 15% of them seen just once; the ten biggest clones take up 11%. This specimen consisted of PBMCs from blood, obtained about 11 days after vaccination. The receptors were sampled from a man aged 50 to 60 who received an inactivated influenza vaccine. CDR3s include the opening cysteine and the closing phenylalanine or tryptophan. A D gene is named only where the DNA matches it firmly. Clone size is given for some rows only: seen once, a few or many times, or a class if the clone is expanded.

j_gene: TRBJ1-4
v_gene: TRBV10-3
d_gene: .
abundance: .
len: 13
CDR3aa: CAISAKGGEKLFF
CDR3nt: TGTGCCATCAGTGCCAAAGGAGGGGAAAAACTGTTTTTT

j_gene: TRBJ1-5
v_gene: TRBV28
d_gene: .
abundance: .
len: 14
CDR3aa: CASSLSGMFQPQHF
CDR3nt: TGTGCCAGCAGTTTATCAGGGATGTTTCAGCCCCAGCATTTT

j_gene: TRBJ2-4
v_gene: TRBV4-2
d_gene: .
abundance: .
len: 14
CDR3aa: CASSQTREENIQYF
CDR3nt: TGTGCCAGCAGCCAAACCAGGGAGGAGAACATTCAGTACTTC

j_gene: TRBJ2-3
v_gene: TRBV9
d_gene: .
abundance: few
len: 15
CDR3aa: CASSERGLDTDTQYF
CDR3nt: TGTGCCAGCAGCGAGCGCGGATTAGACACAGATACGCAGTATTTT

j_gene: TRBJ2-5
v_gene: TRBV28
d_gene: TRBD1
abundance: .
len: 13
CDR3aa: CASREQGGETQYF
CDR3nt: TGTGCCAGCAGAGAACAGGGGGGAGAGACCCAGTACTTC

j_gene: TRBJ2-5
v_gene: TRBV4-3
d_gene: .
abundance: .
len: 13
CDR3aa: CASSQAGGETQYF
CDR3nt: TGCGCCAGCAGCCAAGCCGGAGGGGAGACCCAGTACTTC

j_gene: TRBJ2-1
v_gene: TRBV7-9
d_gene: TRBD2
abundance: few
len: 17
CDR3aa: CASSPWTSGLAYNEQFF
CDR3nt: TGTGCCAGCAGCCCTTGGACTAGCGGGTTAGCCTACAATGAGCAGTTCTTC

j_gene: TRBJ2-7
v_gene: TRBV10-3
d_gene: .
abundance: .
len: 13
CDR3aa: CAISEQASYEQYF
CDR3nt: TGTGCCATCAGTGAACAGGCCTCCTACGAGCAGTACTTC

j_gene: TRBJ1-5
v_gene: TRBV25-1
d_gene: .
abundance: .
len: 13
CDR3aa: CASSEGDHQPQHF
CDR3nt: TGTGCCAGCAGTGAGGGGGACCATCAGCCCCAGCATTTT

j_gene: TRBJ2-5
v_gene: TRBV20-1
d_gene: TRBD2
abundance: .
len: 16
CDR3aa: CSARGGSGRAEETQYF
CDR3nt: TGCAGTGCTAGAGGGGGGAGCGGGAGGGCCGAAGAGACCCAGTACTTC

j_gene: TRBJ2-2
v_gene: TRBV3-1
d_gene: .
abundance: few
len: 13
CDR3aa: CASSQTVTGELFF
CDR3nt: TGTGCCAGCAGCCAGACTGTCACCGGGGAGCTGTTTTTT

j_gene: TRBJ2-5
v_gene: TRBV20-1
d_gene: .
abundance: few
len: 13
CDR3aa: CSASRLAQETQYF
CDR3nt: TGCAGTGCTAGTCGGCTAGCCCAAGAGACCCAGTACTTC

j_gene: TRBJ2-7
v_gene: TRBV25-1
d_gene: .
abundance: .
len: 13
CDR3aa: CASSELEKYEQYF
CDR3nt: TGTGCCAGCAGTGAATTGGAGAAATACGAGCAGTACTTC

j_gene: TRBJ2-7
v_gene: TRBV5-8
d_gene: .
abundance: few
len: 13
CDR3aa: CASTLRGFYEQYF
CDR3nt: TGTGCCAGCACCCTACGGGGCTTCTACGAGCAGTACTTC

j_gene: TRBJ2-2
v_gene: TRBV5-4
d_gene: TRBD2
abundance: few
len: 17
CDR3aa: CASSPGLAGARAGELFF
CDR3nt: TGTGCCAGCAGTCCGGGACTAGCGGGGGCTCGCGCCGGGGAGCTGTTTTTT

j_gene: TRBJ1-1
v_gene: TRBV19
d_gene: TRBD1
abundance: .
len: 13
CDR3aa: CATRDSLNTEAFF
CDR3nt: TGTGCCACTAGGGACAGTCTGAACACTGAAGCTTTCTTT

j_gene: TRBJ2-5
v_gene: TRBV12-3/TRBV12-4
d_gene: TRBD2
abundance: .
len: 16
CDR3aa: CASSSVWREDKETQYF
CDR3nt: TGTGCCAGCAGTTCGGTATGGCGGGAGGACAAAGAGACCCAGTACTTC

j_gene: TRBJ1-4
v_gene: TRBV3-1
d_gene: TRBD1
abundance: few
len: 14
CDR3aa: CASSRGTGPEKLFF
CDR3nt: TGTGCCAGCAGCCGCGGGACAGGGCCTGAAAAACTGTTTTTT

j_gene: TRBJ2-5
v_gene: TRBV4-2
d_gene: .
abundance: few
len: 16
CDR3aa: CASSQVGGGQQETQYF
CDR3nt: TGTGCCAGCAGCCAAGTTGGGGGGGGGCAACAAGAGACCCAGTACTTC

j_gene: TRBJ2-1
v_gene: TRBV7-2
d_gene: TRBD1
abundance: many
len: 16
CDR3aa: CASSLDLGQGRTEQFF
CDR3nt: TGTGCCAGCAGCTTAGACCTGGGACAGGGTAGGACTGAGCAGTTCTTC

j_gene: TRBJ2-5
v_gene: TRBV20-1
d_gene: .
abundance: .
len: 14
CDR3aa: CSAKVGLGQETQYF
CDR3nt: TGCAGTGCCAAAGTAGGCTTAGGTCAAGAGACCCAGTACTTC

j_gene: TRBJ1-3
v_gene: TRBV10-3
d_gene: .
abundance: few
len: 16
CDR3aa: CAISEAGPSSGNTIYF
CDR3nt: TGTGCCATCAGTGAGGCGGGACCGAGCTCTGGAAACACCATATATTTT

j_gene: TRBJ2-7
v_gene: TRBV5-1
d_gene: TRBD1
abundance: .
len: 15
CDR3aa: CASSVDRGPPYEQYF
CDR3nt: TGCGCCAGCAGCGTAGACAGGGGCCCCCCCTACGAGCAGTACTTC

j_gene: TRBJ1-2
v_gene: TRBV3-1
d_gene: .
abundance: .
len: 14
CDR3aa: CASSQDGVQRGYTF
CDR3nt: TGTGCCAGCAGCCAAGATGGCGTCCAGCGTGGCTACACCTTC

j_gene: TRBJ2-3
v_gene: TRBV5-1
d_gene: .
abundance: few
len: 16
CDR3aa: CASSSYTVASTDTQYF
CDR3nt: TGCGCCAGCAGCTCATATACTGTGGCTAGCACAGATACGCAGTATTTT

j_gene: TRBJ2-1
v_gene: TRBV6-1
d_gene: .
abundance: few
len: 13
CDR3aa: CASSRGTLNEQFF
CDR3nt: TGTGCCAGCAGCCGGGGGACACTCAATGAGCAGTTCTTC

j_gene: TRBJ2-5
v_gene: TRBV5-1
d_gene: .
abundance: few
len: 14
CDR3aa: CASSLVVRAETQYF
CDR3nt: TGCGCCAGCAGCTTGGTAGTCAGGGCGGAGACCCAGTACTTC

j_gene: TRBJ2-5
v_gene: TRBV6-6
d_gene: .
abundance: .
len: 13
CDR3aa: CASSYYQGETQYF
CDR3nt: TGTGCCAGCAGTTACTACCAGGGTGAGACCCAGTACTTC

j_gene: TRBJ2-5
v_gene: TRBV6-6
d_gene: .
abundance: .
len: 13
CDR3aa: CASRYPGVETQYF
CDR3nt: TGTGCCAGCAGATATCCAGGGGTGGAGACCCAGTACTTC

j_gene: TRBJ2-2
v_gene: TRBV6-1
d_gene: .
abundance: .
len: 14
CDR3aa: CATRSGANTGELFF
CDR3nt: TGTGCCACCCGTAGCGGAGCGAACACCGGGGAGCTGTTTTTT

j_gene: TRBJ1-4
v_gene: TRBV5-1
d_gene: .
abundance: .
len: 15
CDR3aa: CASSLETGHNEKLFF
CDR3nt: TGCGCCAGCAGCTTGGAGACAGGACATAATGAAAAACTGTTTTTT

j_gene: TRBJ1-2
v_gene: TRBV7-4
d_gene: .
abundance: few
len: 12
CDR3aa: CASSLGVVGYTF
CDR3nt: TGTGCCAGCAGCTTGGGGGTGGTTGGCTACACCTTC

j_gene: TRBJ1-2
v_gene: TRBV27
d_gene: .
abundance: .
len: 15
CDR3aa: CASSPDYQENYGYTF
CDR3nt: TGTGCCAGCAGTCCTGACTACCAGGAAAACTATGGCTACACCTTC

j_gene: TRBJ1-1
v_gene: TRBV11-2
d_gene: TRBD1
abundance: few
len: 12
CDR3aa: CASSLGQTEAFF
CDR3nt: TGTGCCAGCAGCTTGGGACAGACTGAAGCTTTCTTT

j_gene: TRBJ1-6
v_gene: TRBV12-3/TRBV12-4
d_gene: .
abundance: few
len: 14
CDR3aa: CASSLLVYNSPLHF
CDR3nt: TGTGCCAGCAGCCTCCTGGTTTATAATTCACCCCTCCACTTT

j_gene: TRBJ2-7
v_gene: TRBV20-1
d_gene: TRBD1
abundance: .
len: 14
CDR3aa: CSATSGTGEYEQYF
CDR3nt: TGCAGTGCTACCTCCGGGACAGGTGAATACGAGCAGTACTTC

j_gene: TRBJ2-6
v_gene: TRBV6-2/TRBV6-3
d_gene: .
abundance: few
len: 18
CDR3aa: CASSYNQKRGSGANVLTF
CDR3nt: TGTGCCAGCAGTTACAATCAAAAGCGAGGATCTGGGGCCAACGTCCTGACTTTC

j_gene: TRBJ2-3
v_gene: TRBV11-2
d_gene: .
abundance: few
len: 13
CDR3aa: CASSSWAADTQYF
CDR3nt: TGTGCCAGCAGCTCGTGGGCGGCAGATACGCAGTATTTT

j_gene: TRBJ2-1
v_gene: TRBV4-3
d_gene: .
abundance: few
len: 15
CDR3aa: CASSQEFGAYNEQFF
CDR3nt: TGCGCCAGCAGCCAAGAGTTTGGGGCCTACAATGAGCAGTTCTTC

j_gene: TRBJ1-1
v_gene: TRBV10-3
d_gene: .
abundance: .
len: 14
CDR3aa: CAIRGGALNTEAFF
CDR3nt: TGTGCCATCAGAGGGGGGGCCCTGAACACTGAAGCTTTCTTT

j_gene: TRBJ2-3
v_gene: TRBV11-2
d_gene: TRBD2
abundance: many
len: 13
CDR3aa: CASSTSSGATQYF
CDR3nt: TGTGCCAGCAGCACCTCTAGCGGGGCTACGCAGTATTTT

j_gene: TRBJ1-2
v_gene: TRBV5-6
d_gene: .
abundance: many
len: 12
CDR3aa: CASSLVRDGYTF
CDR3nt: TGTGCCAGCAGCTTGGTTCGGGATGGCTACACCTTC

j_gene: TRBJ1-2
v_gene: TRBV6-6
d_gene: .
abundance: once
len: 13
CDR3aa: CASRPGQCYGYTF
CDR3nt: TGTGCCAGCAGACCTGGACAGTGCTATGGCTACACCTTC

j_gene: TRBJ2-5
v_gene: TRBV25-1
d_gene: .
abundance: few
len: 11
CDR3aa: CASSEGKTQYF
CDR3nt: TGTGCCAGCAGTGAAGGGAAGACCCAGTACTTC